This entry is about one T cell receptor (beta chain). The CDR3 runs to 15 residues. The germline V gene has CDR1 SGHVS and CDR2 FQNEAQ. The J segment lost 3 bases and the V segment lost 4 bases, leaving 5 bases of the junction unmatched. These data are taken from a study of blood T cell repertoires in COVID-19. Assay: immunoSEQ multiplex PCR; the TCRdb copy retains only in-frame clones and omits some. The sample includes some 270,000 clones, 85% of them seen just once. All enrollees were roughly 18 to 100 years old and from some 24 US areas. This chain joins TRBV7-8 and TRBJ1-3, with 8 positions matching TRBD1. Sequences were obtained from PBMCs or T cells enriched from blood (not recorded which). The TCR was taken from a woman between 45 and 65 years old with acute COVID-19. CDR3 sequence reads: CASSSQGAFGNTIYF. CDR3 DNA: TGTGCCAGCAGCTCTCAGGGGGCGTTTGGAAACACCATATATTTT.